This is a list of T cell receptor beta chains from one sample in a study of T cell repertoires in cytomegalovirus infection. For these receptors, no antigen is known. One entry per CDR3 protein results from TCRdb running MiXCR on the reads. The sample lists approximately 730,000 distinct CDR3 sequences, 25% to 30% occurring once. Source: cultured CD8+ T cells from PBMCs, taken from culture after CMV antigen stimulation. All receptors derive from a human donor in good health (CMV status not recorded). Some clones in this sample may be carry-over from other donors' samples. CDR3s include the opening cysteine and the closing phenylalanine or tryptophan. Each record gives: clone size, V gene, J gene, D gene, CDR3 protein, CDR3 DNA. The D gene is left open where the match is weak. Some rows have no size entry. The others give once, few or many, or a class for an expanded clone.

clone_size: .; v_call: TRBV6-6; j_call: TRBJ1-3; d_call: .; cdr3_aa: CASSPKRSGNTIYF; cdr3_nt: TGTGCCAGCAGCCCCAAGAGGTCTGGAAACACCATATATTTT
clone_size: few; v_call: TRBV6-2/TRBV6-3; j_call: TRBJ2-3; d_call: .; cdr3_aa: CASSLLQDSTDTQYF; cdr3_nt: TGTGCCAGCAGTCTTCTTCAGGACAGCACAGATACGCAGTATTTT
clone_size: .; v_call: TRBV6-5; j_call: TRBJ2-1; d_call: TRBD1; cdr3_aa: CASSPTGDVSYNEQFF; cdr3_nt: TGTGCCAGCAGCCCCACAGGGGACGTCTCCTACAATGAGCAGTTCTTC
clone_size: .; v_call: TRBV10-3; j_call: TRBJ1-2; d_call: .; cdr3_aa: CAISVGGTGIYGYTF; cdr3_nt: TGTGCCATCAGTGTGGGGGGAACAGGGATTTATGGCTACACCTTC
clone_size: few; v_call: TRBV19; j_call: TRBJ2-4; d_call: TRBD1; cdr3_aa: CASSIRDRDKNIQYF; cdr3_nt: TGTGCCAGTAGCATCCGGGACAGGGACAAAAACATTCAGTACTTC
clone_size: few; v_call: TRBV6-1; j_call: TRBJ1-5; d_call: .; cdr3_aa: CASKNGDNQPQHF; cdr3_nt: TGTGCCAGCAAAAACGGGGACAATCAGCCCCAGCATTTT
clone_size: few; v_call: TRBV12-3/TRBV12-4; j_call: TRBJ1-1; d_call: .; cdr3_aa: CASSLGKGVNTEAFF; cdr3_nt: TGTGCCAGCAGTTTAGGAAAGGGGGTGAACACTGAAGCTTTCTTT
clone_size: .; v_call: TRBV9; j_call: TRBJ2-3; d_call: TRBD2; cdr3_aa: CASSARAGGRDTQYF; cdr3_nt: TGTGCCAGCAGCGCCCGAGCGGGGGGGCGAGATACGCAGTATTTT
clone_size: .; v_call: TRBV2; j_call: TRBJ1-5; d_call: .; cdr3_aa: CASKLRQNSNQPQHF; cdr3_nt: TGTGCCAGCAAACTCCGACAGAATAGCAATCAGCCCCAGCATTTT
clone_size: many; v_call: TRBV5-5; j_call: TRBJ1-3; d_call: .; cdr3_aa: CASSSTVFSGNTIYF; cdr3_nt: TGTGCCAGCAGCTCGACAGTATTCTCTGGAAACACCATATATTTT
clone_size: .; v_call: TRBV2; j_call: TRBJ1-5; d_call: .; cdr3_aa: CASSDSGYRNQPQHF; cdr3_nt: TGTGCCAGCAGTGACTCCGGGTACCGCAATCAGCCCCAGCATTTT
clone_size: few; v_call: TRBV29-1; j_call: TRBJ2-7; d_call: TRBD1; cdr3_aa: CSVDGTGTSYEQYF; cdr3_nt: TGCAGCGTTGATGGGACAGGGACCTCCTACGAGCAGTACTTC
clone_size: .; v_call: TRBV27; j_call: TRBJ2-1; d_call: TRBD1; cdr3_aa: CASSLPGQGHVEQFF; cdr3_nt: TGTGCCAGCAGTCTCCCGGGACAGGGACATGTTGAGCAGTTCTTC
clone_size: few; v_call: TRBV4-1; j_call: TRBJ1-1; d_call: .; cdr3_aa: CASSQDRGPTEAFF; cdr3_nt: TGCGCCAGCAGCCAAGATCGGGGGCCCACTGAAGCTTTCTTT
clone_size: few; v_call: TRBV4-1; j_call: TRBJ1-1; d_call: .; cdr3_aa: CASSQVPAAVADVNTEAFF; cdr3_nt: TGCGCCAGCAGCCAAGTCCCGGCGGCAGTTGCTGATGTGAACACTGAAGCTTTCTTT
clone_size: many; v_call: TRBV7-8; j_call: TRBJ2-4; d_call: .; cdr3_aa: CASSPRNEAAKNIQYF; cdr3_nt: TGTGCCAGCAGCCCGCGAAACGAGGCTGCCAAAAACATTCAGTACTTC
clone_size: few; v_call: TRBV5-1; j_call: TRBJ1-1; d_call: .; cdr3_aa: CASSSAGGGNTEAFF; cdr3_nt: TGCGCCAGCAGCTCCGCGGGCGGAGGGAACACTGAAGCTTTCTTT
clone_size: few; v_call: TRBV19; j_call: TRBJ2-3; d_call: TRBD2; cdr3_aa: CASSIPTSGTTDTQYF; cdr3_nt: TGTGCCAGTAGTATACCCACTAGCGGAACCACAGATACGCAGTATTTT
clone_size: .; v_call: TRBV6-2/TRBV6-3; j_call: TRBJ2-5; d_call: TRBD2; cdr3_aa: CASSSATSEETQYF; cdr3_nt: TGTGCCAGCAGTTCGGCGACTAGCGAGGAGACCCAGTACTTC
clone_size: many; v_call: TRBV7-6; j_call: TRBJ2-3; d_call: TRBD2; cdr3_aa: CASSSPSGGASDTQYF; cdr3_nt: TGTGCCAGCAGCTCGCCTAGCGGGGGGGCTTCAGATACGCAGTATTTT